The rows below give T cell receptor beta chains drawn from one sample of a study of T-cell reconstitution after alpha-beta-depleted transplantation in children. A single record per CDR3 protein comes from TCRdb applying MiXCR to the PCR reads. The sample yields over 150,000 distinct CDR3 sequences, roughly 15% seen once. Sequenced here: PBMCs from the stem cell graft donor, sampled from the stem cell graft. These receptors all come from a human donor who donated a stem cell graft to a child with acute lymphoblastic leukemia. Both conserved end residues are part of each CDR3. The D gene is left open where the match is weak. Clone sizes are given selectively: once, few, many, or a class where the clone is expanded.

CDR3 protein: CASSLQGPIYEQYF; CDR3 DNA: TGTGCCAGCAGTTTACAAGGGCCCATCTACGAGCAGTACTTC; D gene: NA; J gene: TRBJ2-7; V gene: TRBV6-5; clone size: many
CDR3 protein: CASSPLGIPNQPQHF; CDR3 DNA: TGCGCCAGCAGCCCACTTGGGATTCCTAATCAGCCCCAGCATTTT; D gene: NA; J gene: TRBJ1-5; V gene: TRBV5-1; clone size: many
CDR3 protein: CASSRRLNEQFF; CDR3 DNA: TGTGCCAGTAGTAGGAGGCTTAATGAGCAGTTCTTC; D gene: NA; J gene: TRBJ2-1; V gene: TRBV19; clone size: NA
CDR3 protein: CASSPWGGESYEQYF; CDR3 DNA: TGCGCCAGCAGCCCCTGGGGCGGGGAGTCCTACGAGCAGTACTTC; D gene: NA; J gene: TRBJ2-7; V gene: TRBV5-1; clone size: many
CDR3 protein: CASSSSLGTEAFF; CDR3 DNA: TGTGCCAGCAGCTCCTCCCTTGGGACTGAAGCTTTCTTT; D gene: NA; J gene: TRBJ1-1; V gene: TRBV7-9; clone size: many
CDR3 protein: CASSFGLHREPLHF; CDR3 DNA: TGTGCCAGCAGTTTCGGCCTACACCGGGAGCCCCTCCACTTT; D gene: NA; J gene: TRBJ1-6; V gene: TRBV12-3/TRBV12-4; clone size: many
CDR3 protein: CASSLMAGRGIETQYF; CDR3 DNA: TGCGCCAGCAGCTTGATGGCGGGAAGAGGAATAGAGACCCAGTACTTC; D gene: NA; J gene: TRBJ2-5; V gene: TRBV5-1; clone size: few
CDR3 protein: CSASQGYGYTF; CDR3 DNA: TGCAGTGCCTCACAGGGATATGGCTACACCTTC; D gene: NA; J gene: TRBJ1-2; V gene: TRBV20-1; clone size: few
CDR3 protein: CASSLAANANIQYF; CDR3 DNA: TGCGCCAGCAGCTTGGCGGCTAATGCAAACATTCAGTACTTC; D gene: NA; J gene: TRBJ2-4; V gene: TRBV5-1; clone size: many
CDR3 protein: CASREHLETQYF; CDR3 DNA: TGTGCCAGCAGGGAACATCTCGAGACCCAGTACTTC; D gene: NA; J gene: TRBJ2-5; V gene: TRBV6-1; clone size: few
CDR3 protein: CASSLSGRNYEQYF; CDR3 DNA: TGTGCCAGCAGTTTAAGCGGGAGGAACTACGAGCAGTACTTC; D gene: TRBD2; J gene: TRBJ2-7; V gene: TRBV12-3/TRBV12-4; clone size: many
CDR3 protein: CASSSGLHNEQFF; CDR3 DNA: TGTGCCAGCAGTTCGGGACTCCACAATGAGCAGTTCTTC; D gene: NA; J gene: TRBJ2-1; V gene: TRBV28; clone size: many
CDR3 protein: CSAPRTSGSYTQYF; CDR3 DNA: TGCAGTGCCCCCCGGACTAGCGGGTCATATACGCAGTATTTT; D gene: TRBD2; J gene: TRBJ2-3; V gene: TRBV20-1; clone size: many
CDR3 protein: CASSHGTGYQETQYF; CDR3 DNA: TGTGCCAGCAGCCACGGGACGGGGTACCAAGAGACCCAGTACTTC; D gene: NA; J gene: TRBJ2-5; V gene: TRBV12-3/TRBV12-4; clone size: many
CDR3 protein: CASSLGFNEQYF; CDR3 DNA: TGCGCCAGCAGCTTAGGGTTCAACGAGCAGTACTTC; D gene: NA; J gene: TRBJ2-7; V gene: TRBV5-1; clone size: many
CDR3 protein: CASSLDRSGDTQYF; CDR3 DNA: TGCGCCAGCAGCCTAGACAGGAGTGGAGATACGCAGTATTTT; D gene: NA; J gene: TRBJ2-3; V gene: TRBV5-1; clone size: many
CDR3 protein: CSVGGAEENEQFF; CDR3 DNA: TGCAGCGTTGGCGGGGCTGAGGAGAATGAGCAGTTCTTC; D gene: NA; J gene: TRBJ2-1; V gene: TRBV29-1; clone size: many
CDR3 protein: CASSLGAFNNEQFF; CDR3 DNA: TGTGCCAGCAGTTTAGGAGCGTTCAACAATGAGCAGTTCTTC; D gene: NA; J gene: TRBJ2-1; V gene: TRBV12-3/TRBV12-4; clone size: few
CDR3 protein: CASSQELSYGYTF; CDR3 DNA: TGCGCCAGCAGCCAAGAACTCAGCTATGGCTACACCTTC; D gene: NA; J gene: TRBJ1-2; V gene: TRBV4-1; clone size: NA
CDR3 protein: CASNHGGVPYEQYF; CDR3 DNA: TGTGCCAGCAACCACGGAGGCGTTCCCTACGAGCAGTACTTC; D gene: NA; J gene: TRBJ2-7; V gene: TRBV13; clone size: many
CDR3 protein: CASTTMGTGNYGYTF; CDR3 DNA: TGTGCCAGCACCACGATGGGGACAGGGAACTATGGCTACACCTTC; D gene: TRBD1; J gene: TRBJ1-2; V gene: TRBV28; clone size: many
CDR3 protein: CASSPSRGGYTF; CDR3 DNA: TGTGCCAGCAGTCCTTCGAGGGGAGGCTACACCTTC; D gene: NA; J gene: TRBJ1-2; V gene: TRBV12-3/TRBV12-4; clone size: NA
CDR3 protein: CSVQRDRMTYEQYF; CDR3 DNA: TGCAGCGTTCAACGGGACAGGATGACCTACGAGCAGTACTTC; D gene: TRBD1; J gene: TRBJ2-7; V gene: TRBV29-1; clone size: NA
CDR3 protein: CASLTTGGNTGELFF; CDR3 DNA: TGTGCCAGCTTAACTACAGGGGGCAACACCGGGGAGCTGTTTTTT; D gene: TRBD1; J gene: TRBJ2-2; V gene: TRBV7-9; clone size: many
CDR3 protein: CASSLAGSMRISYNEQFF; CDR3 DNA: TGTGCCAGCAGCTTGGCTGGCAGTATGAGGATCTCCTACAATGAGCAGTTCTTC; D gene: NA; J gene: TRBJ2-1; V gene: TRBV5-6; clone size: many
CDR3 protein: CAVLGRENTEAFF; CDR3 DNA: TGTGCCGTCTTGGGCAGGGAGAACACTGAAGCTTTCTTT; D gene: NA; J gene: TRBJ1-1; V gene: TRBV28; clone size: many
CDR3 protein: CSAYPSGWGADTQYF; CDR3 DNA: TGCAGTGCTTACCCTAGCGGGTGGGGCGCAGATACGCAGTATTTT; D gene: TRBD2; J gene: TRBJ2-3; V gene: TRBV20-1; clone size: few
CDR3 protein: CASSPSRSGWNTEAFF; CDR3 DNA: TGTGCCAGCAGCCCATCCCGGAGCGGATGGAACACTGAAGCTTTCTTT; D gene: NA; J gene: TRBJ1-1; V gene: TRBV7-6; clone size: many
CDR3 protein: CASSRRRSDTEAFF; CDR3 DNA: TGTGCCAGCAGCCGTCGACGGAGCGACACTGAAGCTTTCTTT; D gene: NA; J gene: TRBJ1-1; V gene: TRBV11-2; clone size: many
CDR3 protein: CAISDEEGGETQYF; CDR3 DNA: TGTGCCATCAGTGACGAGGAGGGAGGGGAGACCCAGTACTTC; D gene: TRBD2; J gene: TRBJ2-5; V gene: TRBV10-3; clone size: many
CDR3 protein: CASNIQGAQYEQYF; CDR3 DNA: TGTGCCAGCAATATACAGGGGGCGCAGTACGAGCAGTACTTC; D gene: TRBD1; J gene: TRBJ2-7; V gene: TRBV12-3/TRBV12-4; clone size: many
CDR3 protein: CSARDPASGSTDTQYF; CDR3 DNA: TGCAGTGCTAGAGATCCTGCTAGCGGAAGCACAGATACGCAGTATTTT; D gene: TRBD2; J gene: TRBJ2-3; V gene: TRBV20-1; clone size: many
CDR3 protein: CASSLGTSGPRVYNEQFF; CDR3 DNA: TGCGCCAGCAGCCTAGGGACTAGCGGGCCTCGTGTCTACAATGAGCAGTTCTTC; D gene: TRBD2; J gene: TRBJ2-1; V gene: TRBV5-1; clone size: few
CDR3 protein: CASSLAIRQPQHF; CDR3 DNA: TGTGCCAGCAGTTTGGCCATACGTCAGCCCCAGCATTTT; D gene: NA; J gene: TRBJ1-5; V gene: TRBV12-3/TRBV12-4; clone size: NA
CDR3 protein: CASRETRAGELFF; CDR3 DNA: TGTGCCAGCAGGGAAACTAGGGCCGGGGAGCTGTTTTTT; D gene: NA; J gene: TRBJ2-2; V gene: TRBV2; clone size: many
CDR3 protein: CSVNLRTSGTYEQYF; CDR3 DNA: TGCAGCGTTAACCTACGGACTAGCGGGACTTACGAGCAGTACTTC; D gene: TRBD2; J gene: TRBJ2-7; V gene: TRBV29-1; clone size: few
CDR3 protein: CASSLRHSYNEQFF; CDR3 DNA: TGTGCCAGCAGTTTGAGACACTCCTACAATGAGCAGTTCTTC; D gene: NA; J gene: TRBJ2-1; V gene: TRBV12-3/TRBV12-4; clone size: many
CDR3 protein: CASSLRRRGSETQYF; CDR3 DNA: TGTGCCAGCAGCTTAAGACGCAGGGGATCCGAGACCCAGTACTTC; D gene: NA; J gene: TRBJ2-5; V gene: TRBV7-9; clone size: many
CDR3 protein: CSARDLAASSYEQYF; CDR3 DNA: TGCAGTGCTAGAGATTTGGCGGCTAGCTCCTACGAGCAGTACTTC; D gene: NA; J gene: TRBJ2-7; V gene: TRBV20-1; clone size: NA
CDR3 protein: CASSIPTGDGYEQYF; CDR3 DNA: TGTGCCAGTAGTATACCGACAGGGGACGGGTACGAGCAGTACTTC; D gene: TRBD1; J gene: TRBJ2-7; V gene: TRBV19; clone size: few
CDR3 protein: CAISPRLPSTGELFF; CDR3 DNA: TGTGCCATCAGCCCCCGGCTCCCCAGCACCGGGGAGCTGTTTTTT; D gene: NA; J gene: TRBJ2-2; V gene: TRBV5-6; clone size: NA
CDR3 protein: CASSPTSGRGNEQFF; CDR3 DNA: TGTGCCAGCAGCCCGACTAGCGGGAGGGGTAATGAGCAGTTCTTC; D gene: TRBD2; J gene: TRBJ2-1; V gene: TRBV12-3/TRBV12-4; clone size: many
CDR3 protein: CASSQVSGRANEQYF; CDR3 DNA: TGTGCCAGCAGCCAAGTTAGCGGGAGGGCCAACGAGCAGTACTTC; D gene: TRBD2; J gene: TRBJ2-7; V gene: TRBV3-1; clone size: many
CDR3 protein: CASTHRGILSNIQYF; CDR3 DNA: TGTGCCAGCACCCATCGCGGCATACTATCAAACATTCAGTACTTC; D gene: NA; J gene: TRBJ2-4; V gene: TRBV28; clone size: NA
CDR3 protein: CASRRLAPTDTQYF; CDR3 DNA: TGTGCCAGCAGGAGACTAGCCCCGACAGATACGCAGTATTTT; D gene: TRBD2; J gene: TRBJ2-3; V gene: TRBV6-1; clone size: NA
CDR3 protein: CASSLSSGRHEQFF; CDR3 DNA: TGCGCCAGCAGCCTTTCCTCAGGGAGGCATGAGCAGTTCTTC; D gene: NA; J gene: TRBJ2-1; V gene: TRBV4-1; clone size: many
CDR3 protein: CSARDRVAGGRVTQYF; CDR3 DNA: TGCAGTGCTAGAGATCGCGTAGCGGGGGGACGGGTCACGCAGTATTTT; D gene: TRBD2; J gene: TRBJ2-3; V gene: TRBV20-1; clone size: many
CDR3 protein: CSAMFPGAKNEKLFF; CDR3 DNA: TGCAGTGCTATGTTCCCCGGGGCCAAGAATGAAAAACTGTTTTTT; D gene: NA; J gene: TRBJ1-4; V gene: TRBV20-1; clone size: many
CDR3 protein: CASSQPLDLF; CDR3 DNA: TGTGCCAGCAGCCAACCCTTGGATCTCTTC; D gene: NA; J gene: TRBJ2-7; V gene: TRBV7-6; clone size: many
CDR3 protein: CASHPDRGKYNEQFF; CDR3 DNA: TGTGCCAGCCACCCCGACAGGGGAAAATACAATGAGCAGTTCTTC; D gene: TRBD1; J gene: TRBJ2-1; V gene: TRBV28; clone size: many
CDR3 protein: CASRYVPNHGTDPYEQYF; CDR3 DNA: TGCGCCAGCAGATACGTCCCCAACCACGGGACTGATCCCTACGAGCAGTACTTC; D gene: NA; J gene: TRBJ2-7; V gene: TRBV5-1; clone size: many
CDR3 protein: CASTPSGDYGYTF; CDR3 DNA: TGTGCCAGCACCCCATCAGGGGACTATGGCTACACCTTC; D gene: NA; J gene: TRBJ1-2; V gene: TRBV12-3/TRBV12-4; clone size: many
CDR3 protein: CSGSWGLNQPQHF; CDR3 DNA: TGCAGCGGCTCCTGGGGACTAAATCAGCCCCAGCATTTT; D gene: NA; J gene: TRBJ1-5; V gene: TRBV29-1; clone size: many